The 25 T cell receptor beta chains in this list originate from one sample, sequenced in a study of T cell responses to AZD1222 COVID-19 vaccine (dated by TCRdb to the early 2020s). The receptor library was made with the immunoSEQ multiplex PCR assay. TCRdb obtained this table from immuneACCESS and retained in-frame rearrangements with V and J assigned. These tables miss some clones; where compared with another copy, unresolved V genes account for less than half of the shortfall, and the remainder is unexplained. The sample table contains more than 85,000 clones; only one count was recorded for approximately 87% of them. The top ten hold 2.5% to 4% of the sample. The time point label for this specimen denotes: baseline before first vaccination. The material was peripheral blood, obtained on day 0 of AZD1222 vaccination. These receptors originate from an adult in good health.

The chain couples TRBV19 to TRBJ2-5, with 9 bases fitting TRBD1. Germline V gene sequence: CDR1 LNHDA, CDR2 SQIVND (reference sequence). This CDR3 is 13 amino acids long. V trimming: 6 bases; J trimming: 3 bases; junction bases outside the gene matches: 2. The CDR3 region is CASRGTGKETQYF. CDR3 bases: TGTGCCAGTAGGGGGACAGGGAAAGAGACCCAGTACTTC.

The chain combines TRBV5-1 with TRBJ2-7; D may be TRBD2 (6 bases). V lost 0 bases and J lost 0, with 10 bases in between. Germline V gene sequence: CDR1 SGHRS, CDR2 YFSETQ. The CDR3 is made up of 15 amino acids. The CDR3 protein is CASSLGGGTSYEQYF. CDR3 coding DNA: TGCGCCAGCAGCTTGGGAGGAGGGACCTCCTACGAGCAGTACTTC.

This clone was detected only once. V and J are TRBV19 and TRBJ1-5; D is ambiguous. This CDR3 contains 15 residues. V was pared by 3 bases and J by 5 bases, with 14 bases between. Germline CDR1 is LNHDA and CDR2 is SQIVND (reference sequence). CDR3 in DNA: TGTGCCAGTAGTATTTGGGCATTAAACCATCAGCCCCAGCATTTT. It yields the protein CASSIWALNHQPQHF.

The rearrangement uses TRBV7-2 and TRBJ2-4; D gene uncertain. The CDR3 covers 18 residues. Germline V lookup: CDR1 SGHTA, CDR2 FQGNSA. V was pared by 4 bases and J by 3 bases, with 22 bases between. CDR3 loop: CASSSPNVGNFGKNIQYF. The CDR3, as DNA: TGTGCCAGCAGCTCGCCTAACGTAGGGAATTTTGGCAAAAACATTCAGTACTTC.

DNA of the CDR3: TGTGCCAGCAGTGAATTTGGGGGGAACTTGGATCCCCAGCATTTT. It codes for CASSEFGGNLDPQHF. The J gene is TRBJ1-5, the V gene TRBV2; a possible D gene is TRBD1 (5 bases). V lost 2 bases, J lost 10 bases, and 18 bases lay in between. Germline CDR1 and CDR2: SNHLY and FYNNEI. The CDR3 contains 15 residues.

The chain combines TRBV6-5 with TRBJ2-1; D remains unclear. The germline CDR1 and CDR2 sequences are MNHEY and SVGAGI. This CDR3 region has 15 residues. Trimming stripped 5 bases from V and 0 bases from J, with 11 bases between. In nucleotides, the CDR3 is TGTGCCAGCAGTCCGAGGCACGCCTCCTACAATGAGCAGTTCTTC. This sequence encodes CASSPRHASYNEQFF.

The rearrangement joins TRBV7-8 to TRBJ2-7; D is uncertain. The CDR3 extends over 11 amino acids. Germline values: CDR1 SGHVS, CDR2 FQNEAQ. Trimming took off 5 bases at V and 2 bases at J, with 4 bases between the two ends. CDR3 residues: CASSPAYEQYF. The DNA for the CDR3 is TGTGCCAGCAGCCCGGCCTACGAGCAGTACTTC.

This chain joins TRBV5-6 and TRBJ1-5; D not certain. The CDR3 runs to 13 residues. The germline V and J ends were trimmed by 0 bases and 4 bases, with 5 bases remaining between them. Germline CDR1 SGHDT, CDR2 YYEEEE. CDR3 sequence (DNA): TGTGCCAGCAGCTTGGTGGGGAATCAGCCCCAGCATTTT. Its translation: CASSLVGNQPQHF.

J is TRBJ1-6 and V is TRBV7-2; D is perhaps TRBD1 (6 bases). Germline CDR1 and CDR2: SGHTA and FQGNSA. Trimming stripped 5 bases from V and 11 bases from J, with 13 bases between. The CDR3 contains 13 residues. CDR3 nucleotide sequence: TGTGCCAGCAGCCCAAGGGGGATAGCACCCCTCCACTTT. This gives the protein CASSPRGIAPLHF. The full variable domain, rest sourced from reference TRBV7-2 and TRBJ1-6, is GAGVSQSPSNKVTEKGKDVELRCDPISGHTALYWYRQSLGQGLEFLIYFQGNSAPDKSGLPSDRFSAERTGGSVSTLTIQRTQQEDSAVYLCASSPRGIAPLHFGNGTRLTVT.

The chain carries TRBV6-5 and TRBJ2-5; 7 nucleotides align to TRBD1. Germline lookup yields CDR1 MNHEY and CDR2 SVGAGI. The CDR3 totals 14 residues. V gave up 6 bases and J gave up 3 bases; unmatched junction bases: 7. In DNA form, the CDR3 reads TGTGCCAGCAGATCCGGGACAGCCGAAGAGACCCAGTACTTC. Its translation: CASRSGTAEETQYF.

This rearrangement joins TRBV5-1 to TRBJ2-7, with 8 bases fitting TRBD2. V dropped 0 bases and J dropped 7; count of bases not matched to a gene: 6. The CDR3 extends over 14 amino acids. Germline V gene lookup returns CDR1 SGHRS and CDR2 YFSETQ. CDR3 bases: TGCGCCAGCAGCTTGGCCGGGGGGGCTGCAGAGCAGTACTTC. Its translation is CASSLAGGAAEQYF.

This clone was observed a single time. V gene TRBV19 combines with J gene TRBJ1-1; 11 bases fit TRBD1. V shed 4 bases, J shed 5 bases, and the junction held 3 bases outside the gene matches. CDR1 is LNHDA, CDR2 SQIVND, per germline (reference sequence). There are 14 residues in the CDR3. DNA of the CDR3: TGTGCCAGTAGTAGGGACAGGGGGAGGACTGAAGCTTTCTTT. This codes for CASSRDRGRTEAFF.

The chain employs TRBV28 and TRBJ1-6; TRBD1 is a possible D gene (6 bases). There are 16 residues in the CDR3. V lost 2 bases and J 10 bases, leaving 18 bases between the germline ends. From germline, CDR1 is MDHEN and CDR2 SYDVKM. CDR3 protein: CASSLGQLGGRSPLHF. The CDR3 DNA reads as TGTGCCAGCAGTTTAGGACAGCTCGGGGGGAGGTCACCCCTCCACTTT.

The gene calls are TRBV5-1 and TRBJ2-5, with D perhaps given as TRBD1 or TRBD2 (5 bases each). CDR3 length: 16 amino acids. The V gene lost 0 bases and the J gene lost 5 bases, with 17 bases spanning the gap. CDR1 and CDR2 from the germline V gene are SGHRS and YFSETQ. The CDR3 DNA reads TGCGCCAGCAGCTTGGGAGTTGGGACCCCCGGCGAGACCCAGTACTTC. Translating gives CASSLGVGTPGETQYF.

J is TRBJ2-5 and V is TRBV10-3; 10 bases line up with TRBD1. V shed 8 bases and J 1 base; nucleotides not matched to a gene: 7. CDR1 is ENHRY and CDR2 is SYGVKD in the germline V gene. This CDR3 has 15 amino acids. CDR3 residues: CAIGRQGAPQETQYF. The CDR3 DNA sequence: TGTGCCATCGGGAGACAGGGGGCCCCCCAAGAGACCCAGTACTTC.

The chain is built from TRBV12-3 or TRBV12-4 and TRBJ1-5; tentative D call: TRBD1 (6 bases). The CDR3 consists of 13 residues. The ends were cut back, 6 bases at V and 5 bases at J, with 11 bases in the middle. The chain's CDR3 is CASSPGADQPQHF. CDR3 sequence (DNA): TGTGCCAGCAGCCCAGGGGCCGATCAGCCCCAGCATTTT.

This clone has a single count. The chain has TRBV4-3 and TRBJ1-1; 10 nucleotides agree with TRBD1. The germline V gene has CDR1 LGHNA and CDR2 YSLEER. This CDR3 is 13 amino acids long. Trimming took 5 bases from V and 6 from J; bases not matched to a gene: 3. This chain's CDR3 is CASSWTGGPEAFF. The CDR3 DNA is TGCGCCAGCAGCTGGACAGGGGGGCCTGAAGCTTTCTTT.

This clone was found once. The V call is TRBV19, the J call TRBJ1-2; D is uncertain. Per the germline V gene, CDR1 is LNHDA and CDR2 is SQIVND (reference sequence). There are 13 residues in the CDR3. Trimming took off 0 bases at V and 2 bases at J, with 4 bases between the two ends. CDR3 amino acids: CASSIDGNYGYTF. The CDR3 DNA sequence: TGTGCCAGTAGTATAGATGGGAACTATGGCTACACCTTC.

The chain carries TRBV19 and TRBJ2-3, with D perhaps matching TRBD1 or TRBD2 (6 bases each). From germline, CDR1 is LNHDA and CDR2 SQIVND (reference sequence). The CDR3 runs 15 residues. The V end was cut by 11 bases, the J end by 2 bases, with 20 bases between. CDR3 bases: TGTGCCGCAAGCGGTCCGGGGGCCCCCACAGATACGCAGTATTTT. This translates into CAASGPGAPTDTQYF. The full variable domain, completed using reference TRBV19 and TRBJ2-3, is DGGITQSPKYLFRKEGQNVTLSCEQNLNHDAMYWYRQDPGQGLRLIYYSQIVNDFQKGDIAEGYSVSREKKESFPLTVTSAQKNPTAFYLCAASGPGAPTDTQYFGPGTRLTVL.

The rearrangement uses TRBV7-2 and TRBJ2-7; the D is unclear. This CDR3 spans 13 amino acids. Germline V gives CDR1 SGHTA, CDR2 FQGNSA. The V and J ends lost 5 bases and 4 bases respectively, with 12 bases between them. The CDR3 nucleotides read TGTGCCAGCAGCCTAAGGGTCATTTACGAGCAGTACTTC. Translation gives CASSLRVIYEQYF.

The chain has TRBV6-5 and TRBJ2-7; 10 bases agree with TRBD2. The CDR3 has 13 amino acids. The germline V gene encodes CDR1 MNHEY and CDR2 SVGAGI. V lost 5 bases to trimming and J lost 5 bases; unmatched junction nucleotides: 3. The CDR3 reads CASSRGTSDEQYF. The CDR3 bases are TGTGCCAGCAGTCGCGGGACTAGCGACGAGCAGTACTTC.

The chain employs TRBV5-1 and TRBJ2-7; no firm D call. CDR1 and CDR2 from the germline V gene are SGHRS and YFSETQ. The V end was cut by 0 bases, the J end by 3 bases, with 16 bases between. There are 16 residues in the CDR3. The CDR3 DNA reads as TGCGCCAGCAGCTTGGGATCCAGGCGATCAAACTACGAGCAGTACTTC. This gives the protein CASSLGSRRSNYEQYF.

The chain has TRBV7-9 and TRBJ2-7; D uncertain. With 1 base removed from V and 6 bases from J, the gap between germline ends came to 16 bases. CDR1 SEHNR and CDR2 FQNEAQ come from the germline V gene (reference sequence). This CDR3 is built from 15 residues. CDR3 DNA: TGTGCCAGCAGCTTAGACTTAGGGAATTACGGCGAGCAGTACTTC. Its protein is CASSLDLGNYGEQYF.

The chain joins TRBV9 to TRBJ1-2; D unclear. Looked up from germline, CDR1 is SGDLS and CDR2 is YYNGEE. With 3 bases removed from V and 4 bases from J, the gap between germline ends came to 19 bases. The CDR3 loop spans 16 amino acids. DNA for the CDR3: TGTGCCAGCAGCGAGGTCGGGCCGCGATCTCCCTATGGCTACACCTTC. Protein sequence: CASSEVGPRSPYGYTF.

V gene TRBV11-2 combines with J gene TRBJ2-2; D uncertain. V was trimmed by 0 bases and J by 7 bases, leaving 12 bases between them. There are 15 residues in the CDR3. From germline, CDR1 is SGHAT and CDR2 FQNNGV. The CDR3: CASSLDRINGGELFF. The CDR3 DNA reads as TGTGCCAGCAGCTTAGATAGAATCAATGGCGGGGAGCTGTTTTTT.